One T cell receptor (beta chain) is described in this entry. The target antigen is unknown. The data derive from a study of cytomegalovirus exposure and HLA in healthy donors. Study-level points and caveats: A highly shared variant cluster was judged a likely technical artifact. In a later analysis, at a false discovery rate of 0.05, roughly 17,000 TCR beta sequences were associated with HLA alleles. Sequencing depth across donors, presence/absence analyses assumed, was roughly uniform.

The PCR was carried out with 60 Vbeta primers and 13 Jbeta primers. Assay used: immunoSEQ multiplex PCR; TCRdb lists only in-frame clones, some missing. Of some 190,000 clones detected, about 82% appear once; the ten largest clones hold about 1.6%. This receptor was obtained from a young man in good health and CMV-seronegative. The sample consisted of PBMCs.

CDR3 coding DNA: TGCGCCAGCAGCATACGACAGGGGGCGGGCGCTGAAGCTTTCTTT. It encodes CASSIRQGAGAEAFF. The chain joins TRBV5-1 to TRBJ1-1, with 10 bases lining up with TRBD1. The V gene end was trimmed by 4 bases and the J gene end by 6 bases; junction bases not matched to a gene: 9. This CDR3 contains 15 residues. Germline values: CDR1 SGHRS, CDR2 YFSETQ.